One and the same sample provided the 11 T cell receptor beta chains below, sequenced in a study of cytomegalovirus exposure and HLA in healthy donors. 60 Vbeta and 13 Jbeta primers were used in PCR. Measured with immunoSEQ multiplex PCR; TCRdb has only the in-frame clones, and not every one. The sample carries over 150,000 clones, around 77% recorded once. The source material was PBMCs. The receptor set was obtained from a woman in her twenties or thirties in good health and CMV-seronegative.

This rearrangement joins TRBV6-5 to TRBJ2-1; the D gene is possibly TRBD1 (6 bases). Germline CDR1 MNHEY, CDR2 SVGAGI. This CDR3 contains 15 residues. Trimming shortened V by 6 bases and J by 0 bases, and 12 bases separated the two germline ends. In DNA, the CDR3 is TGTGCCAGCAGCTTGGGACATAGCTCCTACAATGAGCAGTTCTTC. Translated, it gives CASSLGHSSYNEQFF.

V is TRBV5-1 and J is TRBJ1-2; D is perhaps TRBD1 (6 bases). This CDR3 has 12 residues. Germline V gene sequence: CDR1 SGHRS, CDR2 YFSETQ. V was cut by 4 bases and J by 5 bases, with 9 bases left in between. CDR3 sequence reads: CASSLTGYGYTF. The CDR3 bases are TGCGCCAGCAGCCTAACAGGGTATGGCTACACCTTC.

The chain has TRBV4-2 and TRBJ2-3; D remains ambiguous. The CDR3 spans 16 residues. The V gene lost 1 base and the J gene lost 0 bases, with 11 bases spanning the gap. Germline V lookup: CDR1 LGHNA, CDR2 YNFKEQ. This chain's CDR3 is CASSQAPVTSTDTQYF. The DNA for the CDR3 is TGTGCCAGCAGCCAAGCCCCCGTTACTAGCACAGATACGCAGTATTTT.

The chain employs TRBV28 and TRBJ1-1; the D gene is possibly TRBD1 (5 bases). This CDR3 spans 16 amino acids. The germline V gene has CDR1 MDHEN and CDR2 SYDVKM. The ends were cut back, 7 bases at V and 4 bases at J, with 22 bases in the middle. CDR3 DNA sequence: TGTGCCAGCACCGCCACGTCCGGGGGATGGGGCACTGAAGCTTTCTTT. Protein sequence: CASTATSGGWGTEAFF.

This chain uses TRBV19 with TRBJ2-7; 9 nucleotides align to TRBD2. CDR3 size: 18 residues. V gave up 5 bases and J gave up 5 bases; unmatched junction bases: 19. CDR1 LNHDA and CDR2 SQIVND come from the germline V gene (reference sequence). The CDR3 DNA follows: TGTGCCAGTAGTCCCAACCACTACGGAGCGGGAGGCAGGAACGAGCAGTACTTC. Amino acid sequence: CASSPNHYGAGGRNEQYF.

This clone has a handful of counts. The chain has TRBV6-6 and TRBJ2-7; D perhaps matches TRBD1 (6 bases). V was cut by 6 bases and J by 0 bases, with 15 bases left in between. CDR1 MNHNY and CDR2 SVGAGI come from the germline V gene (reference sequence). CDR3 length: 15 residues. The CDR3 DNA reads TGTGCCAGCAGCTCCCCGACAGGAAGCTCCTACGAGCAGTACTTC. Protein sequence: CASSSPTGSSYEQYF.

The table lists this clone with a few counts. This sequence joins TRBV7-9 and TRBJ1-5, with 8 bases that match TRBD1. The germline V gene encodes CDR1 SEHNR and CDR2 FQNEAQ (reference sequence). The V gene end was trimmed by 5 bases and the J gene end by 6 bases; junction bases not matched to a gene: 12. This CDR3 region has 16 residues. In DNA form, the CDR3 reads TGTGCCAGCAGCACTACCGACAGGGGACGGGGTCAGCCCCAGCATTTT. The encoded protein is CASSTTDRGRGQPQHF.

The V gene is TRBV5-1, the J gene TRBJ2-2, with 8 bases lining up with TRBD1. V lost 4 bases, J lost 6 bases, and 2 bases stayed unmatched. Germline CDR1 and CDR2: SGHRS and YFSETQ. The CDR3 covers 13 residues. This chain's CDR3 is CASSATGAGELFF. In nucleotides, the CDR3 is TGCGCCAGCAGCGCGACAGGGGCCGGGGAGCTGTTTTTT.

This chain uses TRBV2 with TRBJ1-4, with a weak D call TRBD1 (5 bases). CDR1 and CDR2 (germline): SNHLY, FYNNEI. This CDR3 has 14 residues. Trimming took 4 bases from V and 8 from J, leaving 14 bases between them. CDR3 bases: TGTGCCAGCAGTGGGCTTGGGGGGAACGAAAAACTGTTTTTT. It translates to CASSGLGGNEKLFF.

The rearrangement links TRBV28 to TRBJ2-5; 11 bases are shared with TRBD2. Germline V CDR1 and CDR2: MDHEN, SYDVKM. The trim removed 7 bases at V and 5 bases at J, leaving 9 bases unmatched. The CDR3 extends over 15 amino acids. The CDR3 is CASNLLAGGGETQYF. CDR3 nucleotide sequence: TGTGCCAGCAACCTGCTAGCGGGAGGAGGGGAGACCCAGTACTTC.

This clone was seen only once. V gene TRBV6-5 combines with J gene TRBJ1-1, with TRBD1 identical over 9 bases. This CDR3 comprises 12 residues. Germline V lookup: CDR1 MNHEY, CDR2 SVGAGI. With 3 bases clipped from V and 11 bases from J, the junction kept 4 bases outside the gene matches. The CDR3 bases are TGTGCCAGCAGTTATACCGGACAGGGGGCTTTCTTT. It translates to CASSYTGQGAFF.